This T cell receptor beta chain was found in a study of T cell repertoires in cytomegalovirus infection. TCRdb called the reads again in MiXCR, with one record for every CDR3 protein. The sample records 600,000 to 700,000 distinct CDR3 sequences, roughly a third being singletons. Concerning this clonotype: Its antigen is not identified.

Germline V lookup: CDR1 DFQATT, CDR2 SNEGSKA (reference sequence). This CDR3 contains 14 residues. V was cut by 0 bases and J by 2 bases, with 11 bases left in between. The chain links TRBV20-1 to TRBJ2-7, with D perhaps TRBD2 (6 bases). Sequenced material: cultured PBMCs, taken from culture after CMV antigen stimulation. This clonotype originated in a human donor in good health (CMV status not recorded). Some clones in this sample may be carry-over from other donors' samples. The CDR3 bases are TGCAGTGCTAGAGAGGTAGCGGAAGCCTACGAGCAGTACTTC. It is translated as CSAREVAEAYEQYF.